This TCR beta chain was documented in a study of T cell responses to AZD1222 COVID-19 vaccine. Study summary: Pooling of second doses given at about 4 or about 12 weeks was done. General study results and limits: Increases in Spike-specific TCR breadth and depth were seen after two AZD1222 doses. Sampled repertoires all dated from after the peak T cell response.

This CDR3 region has 14 residues. The germline V gene encodes CDR1 LGHDT and CDR2 YNNKEL (reference sequence). Trimming cost V 4 bases and J 2 bases, with 12 bases left between them. The repertoire was sequenced with immunoSEQ multiplex PCR; TCRdb's copy has only in-frame clones and lacks some. The data show over 150,000 clones, about 85% seen once. This clone was recorded once. Its matching antigen is unknown. This TCR derives from an adult in good health. Specimen: peripheral blood, collected on day 0 of AZD1222 vaccination. This chain connects TRBV3-1 (or the pseudogene TRBV3-2) to TRBJ2-7; D is unclear. The CDR3 DNA reads as TGTGCCAGCAGCCGGCTAACAGTCGCCTACGAGCAGTACTTC. Encoded protein: CASSRLTVAYEQYF.